A selection of T cell receptor beta chains follows, all from one sample in a study of shared clonotypes between healthy human individuals. The repertoire was sequenced with immunoSEQ multiplex PCR; TCRdb's copy has only in-frame clones and lacks some. Counted here are approximately 530,000 clones, about 96% occurring once; the ten biggest clones make up about 0.054%. The sequenced sample consisted of naive CD4+ T cells sorted from blood. The receptors originated from a woman in her 30s in good health. CDR3s include the opening cysteine and the closing phenylalanine or tryptophan. D genes are given only for firm matches. Size values are once, few and many counts, or a class for expanded clones, and some rows have none.

j_gene	d_gene	abundance	len	v_gene	CDR3aa	CDR3nt
TRBJ2-7	NA	once	15	TRBV28	CASTRGGTGVGEQYF	TGTGCCAGCACCAGGGGCGGAACGGGAGTTGGCGAGCAGTACTTC
TRBJ2-1	NA	NA	15	TRBV5-1	CASSSTSGDWVEQFF	TGCGCCAGCAGCTCGACCTCGGGGGATTGGGTTGAGCAGTTCTTC
TRBJ2-1	TRBD1	NA	15	TRBV11-3	CASSKDRGSYNEQFF	TGTGCCAGCAGCAAAGACAGGGGCTCATACAATGAGCAGTTCTTC
TRBJ2-5	TRBD2	NA	16	TRBV4-2	CASSQALLAMQETQYF	TGTGCCAGCAGCCAAGCGCTACTAGCGATGCAAGAGACCCAGTACTTC
TRBJ1-4	NA	NA	14	TRBV18	CASSLGHNSEKLFF	TGTGCCAGCTCACTGGGACACAACAGTGAAAAACTGTTTTTT
TRBJ1-3	NA	NA	11	TRBV6-5	CASRWGNTIYF	TGTGCCAGCAGATGGGGAAACACCATATATTTT
TRBJ2-5	NA	NA	14	TRBV7-3	CASSLAGLQETQYF	TGTGCCAGCAGCTTAGCAGGACTCCAAGAGACCCAGTACTTC
TRBJ1-5	NA	NA	13	TRBV6-1	CASRWGFEQPQHF	TGTGCCAGCAGATGGGGATTCGAGCAGCCCCAGCATTTT
TRBJ2-3	NA	NA	14	TRBV5-1	CASSPGQYTDTQYF	TGCGCCAGCAGCCCCGGGCAGTACACAGATACGCAGTATTTT
TRBJ2-1	TRBD1	NA	16	TRBV19	CASSIGRDRAYNEQFF	TGTGCCAGTAGTATTGGCCGGGACAGGGCCTACAATGAGCAGTTCTTC
TRBJ2-7	NA	NA	12	TRBV29-1	CSVGGGAYEQYF	TGCAGCGTTGGGGGCGGGGCCTACGAGCAGTACTTC
TRBJ2-7	TRBD2	once	17	TRBV28	CASSLSISGSHMYEQYF	TGTGCCAGCAGTTTATCCATTAGCGGGAGCCACATGTACGAGCAGTACTTC
TRBJ2-1	TRBD2	NA	15	TRBV19	CASSQTSGYYNEQFF	TGTGCCAGTAGTCAGACTAGCGGATATTACAATGAGCAGTTCTTC
TRBJ1-1	NA	once	13	TRBV19	CASLTGAGTEAFF	TGTGCCAGTCTAACGGGGGCTGGGACTGAAGCTTTCTTT
TRBJ2-1	TRBD2	NA	15	TRBV29-1	CSVGTSGRTYNEQFF	TGCAGCGTCGGGACTAGCGGGAGGACCTACAATGAGCAGTTCTTC
TRBJ2-3	NA	NA	16	TRBV5-1	CASSPGLDGSTDTQYF	TGCGCCAGCAGCCCAGGGTTGGACGGGAGCACAGATACGCAGTATTTT
TRBJ2-1	NA	NA	14	TRBV4-1	CASSQGRTRYEQFF	TGCGCCAGCAGCCAAGGGCGGACTCGCTATGAGCAGTTCTTC
TRBJ1-6	NA	NA	14	TRBV5-4	CASSLAQGNSPLHF	TGTGCCAGCAGCTTGGCTCAGGGGAATTCACCCCTCCACTTT
TRBJ2-2	NA	NA	12	TRBV7-8	CASSMNTGELFF	TGTGCCAGCAGCATGAACACCGGGGAGCTGTTTTTT
TRBJ1-2	NA	NA	12	TRBV5-4	CASSVHGWGYTF	TGTGCCAGCAGCGTACACGGGTGGGGCTACACCTTC
TRBJ2-7	NA	NA	15	TRBV28	CASSNGLRGPYEQYF	TGTGCCAGCAGTAACGGACTCCGGGGCCCCTACGAGCAGTACTTC
TRBJ2-1	TRBD2	NA	14	TRBV6-5	CASSYPGGPNEQFF	TGTGCCAGCAGTTACCCGGGAGGGCCGAATGAGCAGTTCTTC
TRBJ2-7	NA	NA	15	TRBV4-1	CASSQVGISSYEQYF	TGCGCCAGCAGCCAAGTAGGGATAAGCTCCTACGAGCAGTACTTC
TRBJ2-5	TRBD2	NA	15	TRBV19	CASSMFAGDGETQYF	TGTGCCAGTAGTATGTTTGCGGGAGATGGGGAGACCCAGTACTTC
TRBJ2-7	NA	once	15	TRBV7-2	CASSLVTGWYYEQYF	TGTGCCAGCAGCTTAGTTACAGGGTGGTACTACGAGCAGTACTTC